The 3 T cell receptor beta chains in this list originate from one sample, sequenced in a study of T cell responses to AZD1222 COVID-19 vaccine. The data were produced by immunoSEQ multiplex PCR, yet TCRdb's version contains in-frame clones alone and is incomplete. Of fewer than 130,000 clones listed, roughly four fifths are singletons. Material: peripheral blood, obtained on day 0 of AZD1222 vaccination. The receptors originated from an adult in good health.

The chain couples TRBV6-1 to TRBJ1-5; 8 nucleotides align to TRBD1. CDR1 is MNHNS, CDR2 SASEGT, per germline. V dropped 3 bases and J dropped 3; count of bases not matched to a gene: 4. This CDR3 comprises 15 residues. The DNA of the CDR3 is TGTGCCAGCAGTGACCAGGGGGCTGCCAATCAGCCCCAGCATTTT. Translated: CASSDQGAANQPQHF.

The chain carries TRBV5-1 and TRBJ1-4; D call uncertain. Germline-derived CDR1 and CDR2 are SGHRS and YFSETQ. Trimming removed 2 bases from V and 8 bases from J, with 13 bases in between. This CDR3 is 14 amino acids long. The CDR3 DNA reads TGCGCCAGCAGCTTTAGTCCAGTTTTAGAAAAACTGTTTTTT. As protein: CASSFSPVLEKLFF.

CDR3 bases: TGTGCCAGCAGCTTACGCACAGGGGGCACAGATACGCAGTATTTT. It specifies CASSLRTGGTDTQYF. The chain joins TRBV11-1 to TRBJ2-3; 7 bases are a match to TRBD1. With V trimmed by 2 bases and J by 1 base, 3 bases remained unmatched. Per the germline V gene, CDR1 is SGHAT and CDR2 is FQDESV (reference sequence). CDR3 length equals 15 residues.